A selection of T cell receptor beta chains follows, all from one sample in a study of cytomegalovirus exposure and HLA in healthy donors. This table comes from immunoSEQ multiplex PCR, and its TCRdb copy is limited to in-frame clones, with some not included. The table includes more than 95,000 clones, around 75% detected once. The specimen sequenced was PBMCs. These receptors originate from a man in his forties or fifties in good health and CMV-seronegative. CDR3s leave out the opening cysteine and the closing phenylalanine or tryptophan. Each record gives: V gene, J gene, CDR3 protein.

>TRBV13|TRBJ2-3
ASTRASTDTQY
>TRBV29-1|TRBJ1-4
SVGQGREKLF
>TRBV19|TRBJ1-5
ASSMGGQNQPQH
>TRBV2|TRBJ1-5
ASNRGRDSNQPQH
>TRBV7-2|TRBJ1-1
ASMAGGMNTEAF
>TRBV4-3|TRBJ1-1
ASSQEDRVGEAF
>TRBV27|TRBJ1-1
ASSLQGRNTEAF
>TRBV7-6|TRBJ2-7
ASSLAGDIHSYEQY
>TRBV28|TRBJ2-1
ASSGTGAHNEQF
>TRBV7-2|TRBJ2-3
ASSPAPPPGTDTQY
>TRBV6-5|TRBJ1-3
ASSYSPTRGNTIY